These 27 T cell receptor beta chains were sequenced from one sample in a study of CD8 T cells in ankylosing spondylitis. TCRdb re-analysed the 5' RACE reads in MiXCR, keeping a single row per CDR3 protein. The table shows 130,000 to 150,000 distinct CDR3 sequences, with 7.5% to 9.5% occurring only once. Material: synovial fluid, either unsorted or a sorted T cell fraction (not recorded which). Receptor source: a male donor with ankylosing spondylitis.

This clonotype was counted only a few times. This rearrangement joins TRBV7-2 to TRBJ2-5; TRBD2 agrees at 9 bases. Germline-derived CDR1 and CDR2 are SGHTA and FQGNSA. The CDR3 covers 16 residues. Unmatched junction bases numbered 11, after V lost 4 bases and J lost 5 bases. The CDR3 here is CASSSWPAGGRETQYF. In DNA, the CDR3 is TGTGCCAGCAGCTCTTGGCCAGCGGGGGGCCGGGAGACCCAGTACTTC.

Notes on this clonotype: A much larger clone is a single base away; this may be a read error. V gene TRBV6-6 combines with J gene TRBJ1-1; 10 bases map to TRBD1. This CDR3 is 13 amino acids long. V shed 2 bases and J 7 bases; nucleotides not matched to a gene: 1. Germline V gene lookup returns CDR1 MNHNY and CDR2 SVGAGI (reference sequence). The CDR3 protein is CASSYGTGVEAFF. The CDR3 DNA follows: TGTGCCAGCAGTTACGGGACAGGGGTTGAAGCTTTCTTT.

V gene TRBV11-3 combines with J gene TRBJ1-1, with D possibly TRBD1 on 5 matching bases. CDR1 and CDR2 (germline): SGHNT, YENEEA. CDR3 length equals 14 residues. V was pared by 0 bases and J by 3 bases, with 8 bases between. As DNA, the CDR3 is TGTGCCAGCAGCTTAGAGGGGGAGGACACTGAAGCTTTCTTT. Translating it yields CASSLEGEDTEAFF. The variable domain in full, completed from reference TRBV11-3 and TRBJ1-1, reads EAGVVQSPRYKIIEKKQPVAFWCNPISGHNTLYWYLQNLGQGPELLIRYENEEAVDDSQLPKDRFSAERLKGVDSTLKIQPAELGDSAVYLCASSLEGEDTEAFFGQGTRLTVV.

J is TRBJ2-2 and V is TRBV29-1, with a possible D match to TRBD1 (5 bases). The V gene's germline CDR1 is SQVTM and CDR2 ANQGSEA. Trimming cost V 1 base and J 8 bases, with 8 bases left between them. CDR3 size: 12 residues. The CDR3 DNA follows: TGCAGCGTTGAAGGACAGAGTGGGGAGCTGTTTTTT. It yields the protein CSVEGQSGELFF.

Ten or more counts support this clonotype. The CDR3 loop is CASSLKGAYNSPLHF. DNA for the CDR3: TGTGCCAGCAGCTTAAAGGGAGCCTATAATTCACCCCTCCACTTT. This rearrangement joins TRBV7-2 to TRBJ1-6; D is undetermined. The ends were cut back, 2 bases at V and 2 bases at J, with 7 bases in the middle. The CDR3 runs to 15 residues. The germline gives CDR1 SGHTA, CDR2 FQGNSA.

This clonotype was recorded a few times. V and J are TRBV6-5 and TRBJ2-4; D is perhaps TRBD1 (5 bases). Germline V gives CDR1 MNHEY, CDR2 SVGAGI. This CDR3 has 14 amino acids. Between the trimmed V and J ends, which lost 2 bases and 9 bases, there was a span of 14 bases. This chain's CDR3 is CASSYAPTVGIQYF. CDR3 sequence (DNA): TGTGCCAGCAGTTACGCGCCGACAGTGGGCATTCAGTACTTC.

This clonotype was found a few times. The chain links TRBV20-1 to TRBJ2-1; 14 bases match TRBD2. The germline gives CDR1 DFQATT, CDR2 SNEGSKA (reference sequence). The V segment lost 5 bases and the J segment 9 bases; nucleotides outside the gene matches: 9. The CDR3 contains 15 residues. The CDR3 nucleotides are TGCAGTGCTCCGCTGACTAGCGGGGGGGCGATTGAGCAGTTCTTC. Its translation is CSAPLTSGGAIEQFF.

This clonotype was picked up many times. CDR3 DNA: TGTGCCAGCAGTAACCTCCCCCTACAGGGGGCGAACACTGAAGCTTTCTTT. Translated, it gives CASSNLPLQGANTEAFF. V and J are TRBV6-5 and TRBJ1-1, with 9 bases that match TRBD1. The CDR3 sequence is 17 residues long. Losses at the gene ends were 5 bases for V and 1 base for J; bases not matched to a gene: 11. The germline gives CDR1 MNHEY, CDR2 SVGAGI.

This clonotype occurred a few times. The V gene is TRBV5-1, the J gene TRBJ2-7, with TRBD1 matching 7 bases. This CDR3 is built from 15 residues. CDR1 and CDR2 (germline): SGHRS, YFSETQ. The V segment lost 2 bases and the J segment 3 bases; nucleotides outside the gene matches: 8. In DNA form, the CDR3 reads TGCGCCAGCAGCTTCAGGACAGGTGTGGACTACGAGCAGTACTTC. This encodes CASSFRTGVDYEQYF. The variable domain in full, with the rest retrieved from reference TRBV5-1 and TRBJ2-7, is KAGVTQTPRYLIKTRGQQVTLSCSPISGHRSVSWYQQTPGQGLQFLFEYFSETQRNKGNFPGRFSGRQFSNSRSEMNVSTLELGDSALYLCASSFRTGVDYEQYFGPGTRLTVT.

This sequence joins TRBV11-1 and TRBJ1-1, with TRBD1 matching over 9 bases. In germline, CDR1 is SGHAT, CDR2 FQDESV (reference sequence). This CDR3 has 13 residues. The junction had 3 bases not matched to a gene; V was cut back by 7 bases and J by 3 bases. CDR3 in DNA: TGTGCCAGCACTAGGGACAGGGACACTGAAGCTTTCTTT. It codes for CASTRDRDTEAFF.

This clonotype is medium-sized. The V call is TRBV20-1, the J call TRBJ2-3, with D possibly called TRBD1 or TRBD2 (5 bases each). Looked up from germline, CDR1 is DFQATT and CDR2 is SNEGSKA (reference sequence). This CDR3 spans 15 amino acids. Trimming shortened V by 6 bases and J by 1 base, and 17 bases separated the two germline ends. The CDR3 coding sequence is TGCAGTGCGAATCGGGACCCCGGGCGCACAGATACGCAGTATTTT. Encoded protein: CSANRDPGRTDTQYF.

This clonotype showed up many times. The J gene is TRBJ1-5, the V gene TRBV7-9; D remains ambiguous. The V and J ends lost 5 bases and 1 base respectively, with 9 bases between them. CDR1 is SEHNR, CDR2 FQNEAQ, per germline (reference sequence). The CDR3 is made up of 14 amino acids. For the CDR3, the DNA is TGTGCCAGCAGCAAAGCAGAGAGCAATCAGCCCCAGCATTTT. It translates to CASSKAESNQPQHF.

The V gene is TRBV7-2, the J gene TRBJ2-2; 9 bases align to TRBD1. This CDR3 spans 15 amino acids. J was trimmed by 6 bases and V by 2 bases; bases with no gene match: 4. Germline V lookup: CDR1 SGHTA, CDR2 FQGNSA. This chain's CDR3 is CASSLLTGGSGELFF. The CDR3, as DNA: TGTGCCAGCAGCTTACTAACAGGGGGCTCCGGGGAGCTGTTTTTT.

The chain combines TRBV3-1 with TRBJ2-5; D remains ambiguous. The germline CDR1 and CDR2 sequences are LGHDT and YNNKEL (reference sequence). The CDR3 is 15 residues long. Trimming took 0 bases from V and 2 from J, leaving 10 bases between them. The CDR3 bases are TGTGCCAGCAGCCAAGATCCTAAACGGCAAGAGACCCAGTACTTC. Residues: CASSQDPKRQETQYF.

The chain couples TRBV7-2 to TRBJ1-1; D perhaps matches TRBD1 (6 bases). V gave up 3 bases and J gave up 1 base, with 12 bases separating them. Germline assignment: CDR1 SGHTA and CDR2 FQGNSA. The CDR3 has 15 residues. The CDR3 coding sequence is TGTGCCAGCAGCTTGCGGGGACATACGAACACTGAAGCTTTCTTT. Translating it yields CASSLRGHTNTEAFF.

This clonotype was detected many times. The chain joins TRBV5-6 to TRBJ1-2; D uncertain. The CDR3 runs to 14 residues. Between the trimmed V and J ends, which lost 6 bases and 2 bases, there was a span of 14 bases. Germline V gene lookup returns CDR1 SGHDT and CDR2 YYEEEE. The CDR3 here is CASKLSLTNYGYTF. The CDR3 region has the DNA TGTGCCAGCAAACTTAGCCTTACAAACTATGGCTACACCTTC.

This clonotype was seen many times. The rearrangement uses TRBV28 and TRBJ1-2, with D maybe TRBD1 (6 bases). From germline, CDR1 is MDHEN and CDR2 SYDVKM. There are 15 residues in the CDR3. The V end lost 6 bases, the J end lost 5 bases, and 19 bases lay between the germline ends. This chain's CDR3 is CASSMGGAKGYGYTF. CDR3 DNA: TGTGCCAGCAGCATGGGGGGGGCGAAAGGTTATGGCTACACCTTC.

The chain employs TRBV7-8 and TRBJ1-1, with D hard to call. The V gene lost 3 bases and the J gene lost 5 bases, with 1 base spanning the gap. CDR3 length equals 10 residues. Per the germline V gene, CDR1 is SGHVS and CDR2 is FQNEAQ. The CDR3 coding sequence is TGTGCCAGCAGCTTTACTGAAGCTTTCTTT. It codes for CASSFTEAFF.

Concerning this clonotype: Germline and junction disagree at one end, which may indicate a read error. V gene TRBV4-3 combines with J gene TRBJ2-1; D gene ambiguous. There are 17 residues in the CDR3. Germline CDR1 and CDR2: LGHNA and YSLEER. The CDR3: CVSSQDKWGLIYNEQFF. The CDR3 DNA sequence: TGCGTCAGCAGCCAAGACAAATGGGGTTTGATTTACAATGAGCAGTTCTTC.

This clonotype was detected many times. The chain recombines TRBV9 with TRBJ1-2; D unresolved. CDR1 and CDR2 from the germline V gene are SGDLS and YYNGEE. This CDR3 has 17 residues. Trimming removed 4 bases from V and 1 base from J, with 20 bases in between. CDR3 sequence reads: CASSRAGTATYNYGYTF. The DNA of the CDR3 is TGTGCCAGCAGCAGGGCTGGAACAGCGACCTATAACTATGGCTACACCTTC.

The J gene is TRBJ1-2, the V gene TRBV12-1. TRBV12-1 is deemed a pseudogene. The CDR3 consists of 12 residues. In DNA form, the CDR3 reads TGTGCCAGCAGCTTTGGACACTATGGCTACACCTTC. It encodes CASSFGHYGYTF.

This clonotype was detected only a few times. The rearrangement joins TRBV7-2 to TRBJ1-2; D is ambiguous. The CDR3 length is 14 residues. Germline-derived CDR1 and CDR2 are SGHTA and FQGNSA. The V and J ends lost 1 base and 7 bases respectively, with 13 bases between them. CDR3 region: CASSLERSGSGYTF. The CDR3 DNA follows: TGTGCCAGCAGCTTAGAGAGGTCGGGCAGTGGCTACACCTTC.

This clonotype has more than one count but fewer than ten. The chain couples TRBV4-1 to TRBJ2-7, with 13 bases that match TRBD2. CDR3 length: 16 residues. Per germline, CDR1 MGHRA and CDR2 YSYEKL. The V gene end was trimmed by 2 bases and the J gene end by 4 bases; junction bases not matched to a gene: 5. DNA of the CDR3: TGCGCCAGCAGCCAAACGACTAGCGGGAGGCAATACGAGCAGTACTTC. Translated: CASSQTTSGRQYEQYF.

There are many counts of this clonotype. The V call is TRBV12-3 or TRBV12-4, the J call TRBJ2-1; TRBD2 matches at 9 bases. Unmatched junction bases numbered 3, after V lost 3 bases and J lost 0 bases. The CDR3 runs to 16 residues. Here the CDR3 DNA reads TGTGCCAGCAGTTTGGGTAGCGGGAGCTCCTACAATGAGCAGTTCTTC. Translating it yields CASSLGSGSSYNEQFF.

This clonotype was seen ten or more times. V and J are TRBV20-1 and TRBJ2-1; TRBD2 agrees at 9 bases. The germline gives CDR1 DFQATT, CDR2 SNEGSKA (reference sequence). J lost 6 bases, V lost 3 bases, and 6 bases had no gene match. CDR3 length: 14 residues. DNA for the CDR3: TGCAGTGCTAGTGCTAGCGGGACCGGCAATGAGCAGTTCTTC. Its translation is CSASASGTGNEQFF.

In its sample, this clonotype was seen many times. V is TRBV6-1 and J is TRBJ2-1, with a possible D match to TRBD1 (6 bases). The CDR3 runs to 18 residues. Trimming took 5 bases from V and 2 from J, leaving 22 bases between them. Germline CDR1 is MNHNS and CDR2 is SASEGT. The CDR3 region is CASSQPSFPGATYNEQFF. The DNA of the CDR3 is TGTGCCAGCAGTCAACCCTCTTTTCCAGGGGCTACCTACAATGAGCAGTTCTTC.

At least ten counts were recorded for this clonotype. This chain links TRBV7-2 with TRBJ1-1; no clear D gene. This CDR3 is built from 13 residues. The V end lost 1 base, the J end lost 11 bases, and 14 bases lay between the germline ends. Germline CDR1 SGHTA, CDR2 FQGNSA. The CDR3 nucleotides are TGTGCCAGCAGCTTAGTGACGTCCCGAGGGGCTTTCTTT. As protein: CASSLVTSRGAFF.